Detailed here is one T cell receptor (beta chain). Its antigen remains unknown. The CDR3 consists of 16 residues. V dropped 6 bases and J dropped 0 bases, with 14 bases sitting between them. Germline V gene lookup returns CDR1 KGHSH and CDR2 LQKENI. The PCR was carried out with 60 Vbeta primers and 13 Jbeta primers. Measured with immunoSEQ multiplex PCR; TCRdb has only the in-frame clones, and not every one. Of around 110,000 clones in the sample, roughly 9% were seen once. This sample was included in a study of cytomegalovirus exposure and HLA in healthy donors. Study-level results: Rare TCR sequences dominated, though some public TCRs recurred in many donors.

The sequencing input was PBMCs. J is TRBJ2-2 and V is TRBV18; no firm D call. This receptor was taken from a man between 25 and 39 years old in good health and CMV-seronegative. The DNA for the CDR3 is TGTGCCAGCTCCCTTAACGGGTTAGCGAACACCGGGGAGCTGTTTTTT. It specifies CASSLNGLANTGELFF.